What follows are 14 T cell receptor beta chains derived from one specimen sequenced in a study of response to subunit inactivated influenza vaccine. Each CDR3 protein gets one entry after TCRdb re-called the RT-PCR reads with MiXCR. Of 450,000 to 600,000 distinct CDR3 sequences in the sample, around 8% were seen once. The specimen was PBMCs from blood, collected less than 25 months after vaccination. These receptor sequences come from a man between 50 and 70 years old who received an inactivated influenza vaccine.

The genes are TRBV30 and TRBJ2-7; 9 bases fit TRBD1. J lost 5 bases, V lost 3 bases, and 5 bases had no gene match. CDR1 GTSNPN and CDR2 SVGIG come from the germline V gene (reference sequence). This CDR3 has 13 amino acids. The CDR3 DNA reads TGTGCCTGGAGGGACAGGGGAAGGAACGAGCAGTACTTC. This translates into CAWRDRGRNEQYF.

The J gene is TRBJ1-3, the V gene TRBV5-5; D call uncertain. CDR1 SGHKS and CDR2 YYEKEE come from the germline V gene (reference sequence). V gave up 4 bases and J gave up 0 bases, with 14 bases separating them. The CDR3 is made up of 16 amino acids. The CDR3 DNA reads as TGTGCCAGCAGCCCTGGTGGAGTTAGCTCTGGAAACACCATATATTTT. Translating it yields CASSPGGVSSGNTIYF.

CDR3 protein: CASTSQGSLTDTQYF. CDR3 coding DNA: TGTGCCAGCACGTCCCAGGGGTCACTCACAGATACGCAGTATTTT. The chain links TRBV25-1 to TRBJ2-3; weak D call: TRBD1 (6 bases). The CDR3 is 15 amino acids. Germline lookup yields CDR1 MGHDK and CDR2 SYGVNS. Trimming pared 7 bases from V and 2 bases from J, leaving 16 bases between. Using reference TRBV25-1 and TRBJ2-3 for the parts outside the CDR3, the full variable domain is EADIYQTPRYLVIGTGKKITLECSQTMGHDKMYWYQQDPGMELHLIHYSYGVNSTEKGDLSSESTVSRIRTEHFPLTLESARPSHTSQYLCASTSQGSLTDTQYFGPGTRLTVL.

The chain employs TRBV6-6 and TRBJ2-7; perhaps D is TRBD1 or TRBD2 (5 bases each). V lost 10 bases and J lost 10, with 17 bases in between. The CDR3 runs 11 residues. CDR1 MNHNY and CDR2 SVGAGI come from the germline V gene (reference sequence). CDR3 in DNA: TGTGCCACCACCGACCGGGGCCCACAGTACTTC. Translated, it gives CATTDRGPQYF.

This clonotype was detected a few times. The gene calls are TRBV20-1 and TRBJ1-1; D uncertain. Germline-derived CDR1 and CDR2 are DFQATT and SNEGSKA (reference sequence). This CDR3 region has 12 residues. V gave up 4 bases and J gave up 3 bases, with 9 bases separating them. CDR3 sequence reads: CSATFGHTEAFF. The CDR3 DNA reads TGCAGTGCTACTTTTGGGCACACTGAAGCTTTCTTT.

The chain links TRBV21-1 to TRBJ2-3; the D call in the table, TRBD2, was not verified against the DNA. TRBV21-1 counts as a pseudogene. The CDR3 spans 15 residues. The DNA for the CDR3 is TGTGCCAGCAGCAAAGGTACTAGCGACCGAAATACGCAGTATTTT. Protein product: CASSKGTSDRNTQYF.

This clonotype has a handful of counts. This chain connects TRBV7-2 to TRBJ2-7; 8 nucleotides agree with TRBD2. V shed 2 bases and J 3 bases; nucleotides not matched to a gene: 12. Per the germline V gene, CDR1 is SGHTA and CDR2 is FQGNSA. This CDR3 has 17 amino acids. DNA for the CDR3: TGTGCCAGCAGCTTAACCCGTCCGGGGGGGGCGTTCTACGAGCAGTACTTC. Protein product: CASSLTRPGGAFYEQYF.

This clonotype has only a few counts. The chain uses TRBV12-3 or TRBV12-4 and TRBJ1-6, with D unresolved. The germline V and J ends were trimmed by 6 bases and 7 bases, with 10 bases remaining between them. The CDR3 sequence is 13 residues long. CDR3 in amino acids: CASSGSSNSPLHF. The CDR3 bases are TGTGCCAGCAGCGGGTCTTCGAATTCACCCCTCCACTTT.

The sample holds many counts of this clonotype. The chain is built from TRBV20-1 and TRBJ2-4; 10 bases align to TRBD2. The CDR3 consists of 14 residues. Germline V lookup: CDR1 DFQATT, CDR2 SNEGSKA (reference sequence). Trimming at V came to 3 bases and at J to 4 bases, leaving 3 bases not matched to a gene. The CDR3 coding sequence is TGCAGTGCTAGTCAGCGGGAGGGAAAAAACATTCAGTACTTC. This gives the protein CSASQREGKNIQYF.

J is TRBJ2-5 and V is TRBV4-3, with 10 bases fitting TRBD2. Looked up from germline, CDR1 is LGHNA and CDR2 is YSLEER. V lost 1 base and J lost 4; bases outside the gene matches: 0. The CDR3 spans 14 residues. Written as DNA, the CDR3 is TGCGCCAGCAGCCAAGTAGCGGGAGGAGAGACCCAGTACTTC. This encodes CASSQVAGGETQYF.

In its sample, this clonotype ranks as medium-sized. The chain links TRBV12-3 or TRBV12-4 to TRBJ2-3; D call uncertain. CDR3 length: 13 residues. The germline V and J ends were trimmed by 4 bases and 8 bases, with 13 bases remaining between them. The CDR3 reads CASSSDLPGTQYF. CDR3 DNA: TGTGCCAGCAGTTCTGACTTACCGGGTACGCAGTATTTT.

Ten or more counts support this clonotype. V is TRBV4-1 and J is TRBJ1-1; 8 nucleotides match TRBD1. V was pared by 2 bases and J by 6 bases, with 11 bases of the junction left unmatched. CDR3 length: 16 amino acids. Germline V gives CDR1 MGHRA, CDR2 YSYEKL. The CDR3 loop reads CASSQTSVPGQAEAFF. In nucleotides, the CDR3 is TGCGCCAGCAGCCAAACCAGCGTCCCGGGACAGGCTGAAGCTTTCTTT.

The sample holds many counts of this clonotype. In DNA, the CDR3 is TGTGCCAGCAGCGGTAGCGGGAGGGCCGCAGATACGCAGTATTTT. As protein: CASSGSGRAADTQYF. The rearrangement uses TRBV9 and TRBJ2-3; the match to TRBD2 covers 11 bases. The CDR3 is 15 residues long. Germline values: CDR1 SGDLS, CDR2 YYNGEE. J lost 4 bases, V lost 3 bases, and 4 bases had no gene match.

The chain couples TRBV11-1 to TRBJ2-4, with TRBD2 as a possible D gene (6 bases). CDR1 is SGHAT and CDR2 is FQDESV in the germline V gene (reference sequence). Between the trimmed V and J ends, which lost 5 bases and 12 bases, there was a span of 20 bases. The CDR3 extends over 14 amino acids. CDR3 DNA sequence: TGTGCCAGCAGCCCAGGGACTTTTCAGGGAAATCAGTACTTC. Its translation is CASSPGTFQGNQYF.